A selection of T cell receptor beta chains follows, all from one sample in a study of glioma-infiltrating T cells after dendritic cell vaccination. Clones were read by immunoSEQ multiplex PCR, and TCRdb kept only the in-frame ones, dropping some. The sample consists of about 100,000 clones, approximately 80% of them appearing once. Sequencing used blood, obtained after dendritic cell vaccination. These receptor sequences come from a human donor with glioblastoma. CDR3s include the opening cysteine and the closing phenylalanine or tryptophan. D genes are given only for firm matches. A row's size may be missing; if present it is once, few, many or a size class.

cdr3_nt cdr3_aa j_call clone_size v_call d_call
TGTGCCAGTCTCGGGCGGGGGGGGCAGTACTTC CASLGRGGQYF TRBJ2-7 once TRBV19 TRBD2
TGTGCCAGCAGCCCTAACCCCGCAGCGGCCGGTGGCTACACCTTC CASSPNPAAAGGYTF TRBJ1-2 . TRBV5-6 .
TGCGCCAGCAGCGAACAGGGTCTTCAAAGTCAGCCCCAGCATTTT CASSEQGLQSQPQHF TRBJ1-5 . TRBV5-1 .
TGTGCCAGCTCACCAAATCTAGCGGGAGCAGGCTACAATGAGCAGTTCTTC CASSPNLAGAGYNEQFF TRBJ2-1 . TRBV18 TRBD2
TGTGCCAGCAGTGAAGCTTTCCGGGACATCTATGGCTACACCTTC CASSEAFRDIYGYTF TRBJ1-2 . TRBV2 .
TGCGCCAGCAGCCCTCGGAGGACCTCCTACAATGAGCAGTTCTTC CASSPRRTSYNEQFF TRBJ2-1 . TRBV5-1 .
TGCGCCAGCAGCTTAGCGGGGGCTAACCCCAATGAGCAGTTCTTC CASSLAGANPNEQFF TRBJ2-1 . TRBV5-1 TRBD2
TGTGCCAGCAGCGTTCGGGACAGGGGGCAACCCTATGGCTACACCTTC CASSVRDRGQPYGYTF TRBJ1-2 . TRBV9 TRBD1
TGTGCCAGCTCACCAAGTACAGGGGGCCAAGATCAGCCCCAGCATTTT CASSPSTGGQDQPQHF TRBJ1-5 . TRBV18 TRBD1
TGTGCCAGCAGCTGGGTGGAGCACGAGCAGTACTTC CASSWVEHEQYF TRBJ2-7 . TRBV7-9 .
TGTGCCACAATAGGACTAGCGGGGGGCACAGATACGCAGTATTTT CATIGLAGGTDTQYF TRBJ2-3 . TRBV6-1 TRBD2
TGTGCCAGTACCCCGGGGACAGGGCCTCACGAGCAGTACTTC CASTPGTGPHEQYF TRBJ2-7 . TRBV19 TRBD1
TGTGCCAGCAGTCGACAGGGAAGCGAGCAGTACTTC CASSRQGSEQYF TRBJ2-7 few TRBV2 TRBD1
TGTGCCAGCAGTGAAGCCCGCGGGGGGCTCAATTATGAGCAGTTCTTC CASSEARGGLNYEQFF TRBJ2-1 . TRBV2 TRBD2
TGCGCCAGCAGCGAAGGGACAGGGATCCACGAGCAGTACTTC CASSEGTGIHEQYF TRBJ2-7 . TRBV10-1 TRBD1
TGCAGTGCTACCACTTACGAGCAGTACTTC CSATTYEQYF TRBJ2-7 . TRBV20-1 .
TGTGCCAGCTCTAGTGACGGCTATGGCTACACCTTC CASSSDGYGYTF TRBJ1-2 . TRBV2 .
TGCGCCAGCAGCTTACTAGCGGGAGAAGGCTACGAGCAGTTCTTC CASSLLAGEGYEQFF TRBJ2-1 . TRBV5-1 TRBD2
TGTGCCAGTACCCTCACAGGGGGCGGTCAGCCCCAGCATTTT CASTLTGGGQPQHF TRBJ1-5 . TRBV19 TRBD1